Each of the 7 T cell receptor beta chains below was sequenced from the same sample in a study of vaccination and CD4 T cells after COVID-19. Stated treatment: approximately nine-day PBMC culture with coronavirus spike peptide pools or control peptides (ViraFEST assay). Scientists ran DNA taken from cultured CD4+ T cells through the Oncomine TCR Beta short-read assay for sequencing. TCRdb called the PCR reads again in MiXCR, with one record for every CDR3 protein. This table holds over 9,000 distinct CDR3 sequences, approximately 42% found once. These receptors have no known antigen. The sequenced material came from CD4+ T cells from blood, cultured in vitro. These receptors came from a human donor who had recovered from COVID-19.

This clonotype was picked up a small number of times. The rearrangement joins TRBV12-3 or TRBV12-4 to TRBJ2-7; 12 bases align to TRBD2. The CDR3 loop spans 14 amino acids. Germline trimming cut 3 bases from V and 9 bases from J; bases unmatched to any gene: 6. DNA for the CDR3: TGTGCCAGCAGTTTGACTAGCGGGAGTGTAGGGCAGTACTTC. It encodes CASSLTSGSVGQYF.

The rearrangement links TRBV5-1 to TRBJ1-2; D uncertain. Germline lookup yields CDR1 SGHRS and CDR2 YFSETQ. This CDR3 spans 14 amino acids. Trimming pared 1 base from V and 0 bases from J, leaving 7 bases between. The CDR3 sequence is CASSLLGPNYGYTF. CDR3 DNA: TGCGCCAGCAGCTTGCTGGGTCCTAACTATGGCTACACCTTC.

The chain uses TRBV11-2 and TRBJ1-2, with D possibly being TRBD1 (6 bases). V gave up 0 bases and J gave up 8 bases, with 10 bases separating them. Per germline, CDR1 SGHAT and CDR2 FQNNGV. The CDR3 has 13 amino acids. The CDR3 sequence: CASSLDRRGGYTF. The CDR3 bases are TGTGCCAGCAGCTTAGATCGCAGGGGAGGCTACACCTTC.

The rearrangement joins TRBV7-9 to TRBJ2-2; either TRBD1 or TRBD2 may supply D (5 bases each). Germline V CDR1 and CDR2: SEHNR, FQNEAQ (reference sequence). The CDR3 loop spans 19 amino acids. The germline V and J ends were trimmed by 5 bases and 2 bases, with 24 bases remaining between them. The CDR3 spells CASSPKLRMTDYNTGELFF. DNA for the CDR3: TGTGCCAGCAGCCCTAAACTTAGAATGACAGACTATAACACCGGGGAGCTGTTTTTT.

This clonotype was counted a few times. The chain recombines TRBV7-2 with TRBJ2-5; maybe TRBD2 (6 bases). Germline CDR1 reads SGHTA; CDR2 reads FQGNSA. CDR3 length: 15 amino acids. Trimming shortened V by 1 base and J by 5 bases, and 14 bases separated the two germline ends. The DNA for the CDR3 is TGTGCCAGCAGCTTAGTTCCCGGGGAGGTGGAGACCCAGTACTTC. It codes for CASSLVPGEVETQYF.

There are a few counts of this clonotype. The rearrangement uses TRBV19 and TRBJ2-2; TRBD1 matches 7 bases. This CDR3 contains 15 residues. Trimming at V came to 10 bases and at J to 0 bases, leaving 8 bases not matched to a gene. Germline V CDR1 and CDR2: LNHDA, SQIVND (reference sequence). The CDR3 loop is CATQDRRTNTGELFF. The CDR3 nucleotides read TGTGCCACCCAGGACAGGCGAACGAACACCGGGGAGCTGTTTTTT.

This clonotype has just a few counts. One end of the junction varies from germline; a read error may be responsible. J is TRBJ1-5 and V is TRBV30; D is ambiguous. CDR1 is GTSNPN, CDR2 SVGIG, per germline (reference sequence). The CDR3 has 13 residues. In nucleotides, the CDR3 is TGTGCCTGGAGTACCACTCCCTATCAGCTCCAGCATTTT. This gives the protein CAWSTTPYQLQHF. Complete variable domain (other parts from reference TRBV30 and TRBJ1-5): SQTIHQWPATLVQPVGSPLSLECTVEGTSNPNLYWYRQAAGRGLQLLFYSVGIGQISSEVPQNLSASRPQDRQFILSSKKLLLSDSGFYLCAWSTTPYQLQHFGDGTRLSIL.